This T cell receptor beta chain was found in a study of a mutant IDH1 vaccine in newly diagnosed glioma. In the study overall: Those enrolled had earlier been treated with radiotherapy, temozolomide, or both, mostly both.

CDR1 and CDR2 from the germline V gene are MNHEY and SVGAGI. V shed 5 bases and J 1 base; nucleotides not matched to a gene: 5. The CDR3 extends over 15 amino acids. As for time point: baseline, week 1 (first vaccination visit). The treatment was: pre-vaccination baseline after standard-of-care therapy. Generated by immunoSEQ multiplex PCR, the TCRdb table keeps only in-frame clones and is missing some. The data contain tens of thousands of clones, around 86% of them seen just once; the ten biggest clones take up 2% to 2.5%. Specimen: PBMCs, collected from a glioma patient treated with radiotherapy, temozolomide or both. The rearrangement joins TRBV6-5 to TRBJ2-1; 7 bases map to TRBD1. This receptor was obtained from a man aged 35 to 55 with glioma. In DNA form, the CDR3 reads TGTGCCAGCAGTATCCGGGACAGTTCCTACAATGAGCAGTTCTTC. This sequence encodes CASSIRDSSYNEQFF.